A selection of T cell receptor beta chains follows, all from one sample in a study of cytomegalovirus exposure and HLA in healthy donors. The table came from immunoSEQ multiplex PCR; TCRdb's copy has only in-frame clones and leaves some out. Here the sample spans about 190,000 clones, about 80% being singletons. The sequenced material came from PBMCs. The receptors stem from a woman aged 40 to 55 in good health and CMV-seronegative. The CDR3 runs from the conserved cysteine through the conserved F or W. The D gene is left open where the match is weak. Only part of the rows carry a size: once, few, many, or a class if the clone is expanded.

j_call v_call d_call clone_size cdr3_nt cdr3_aa
TRBJ1-3 TRBV18 TRBD1 - TGTGCCAGCTCATTGGACAGGGCCTCTGGAAACACCATATATTTT CASSLDRASGNTIYF
TRBJ2-7 TRBV6-1 TRBD2 few TGTGCCAGCAGTGACAGGACTAGCGGGAGGACCCAGACCTACGAGCAGTACTTC CASSDRTSGRTQTYEQYF
TRBJ2-2 TRBV7-9 - - TGTGCCAGCAGCCAGGGGACGTATTTCGGGGAGCTGTTTTTT CASSQGTYFGELFF
TRBJ1-3 TRBV30 - - TGTGCCTGGAGTGTAACAGGAGTCTCTGGAAACACCATATATTTT CAWSVTGVSGNTIYF
TRBJ2-1 TRBV9 - - TGTGCCAGCAGCGTAGCAGCGGGTGTCTACAATGAGCAGTTCTTC CASSVAAGVYNEQFF
TRBJ2-7 TRBV27 - few TGTGCCAGCAGTTCCAGTAAAAATCCCTTC CASSSSKNPF
TRBJ1-2 TRBV27 - few TGTGCCAGCAGTTTAAGGAGTTTTAACTATGGCTACACCTTC CASSLRSFNYGYTF
TRBJ1-1 TRBV7-9 - - TGTGCCAGCAGCCCCGCGGCGCAAACTGAAGCTTTCTTT CASSPAAQTEAFF
TRBJ1-6 TRBV6-5 - - TGTGCCAGCAGTTACTCGGGGGACCCGGGAGTATCACCCCTCCACTTT CASSYSGDPGVSPLHF
TRBJ1-1 TRBV19 TRBD1 - TGTGCCAGTAGTATAGGGCCAGGGGGTCTGAACACTGAAGCTTTCTTT CASSIGPGGLNTEAFF
TRBJ2-1 TRBV2 TRBD2 few TGTGCCAGCAGTGAGACTAGCTTCGATGAGCAGTTCTTC CASSETSFDEQFF
TRBJ1-5 TRBV19 - - TGTGCCAGTAGGGAAATTGTGGGGGGGCAGCCCCAGCATTTT CASREIVGGQPQHF
TRBJ2-3 TRBV11-3 - - TGTGCCAGCAGCTTAGTTGATGGGGACTCCCGCACAGATACGCAGTATTTT CASSLVDGDSRTDTQYF
TRBJ2-1 TRBV7-9 TRBD2 - TGTTCCAGCAGCTTAGGTCTAGCGGGAGTGAATGAGCAGTTCTTC CSSSLGLAGVNEQFF
TRBJ2-6 TRBV10-3 - - TGTGCCACTGCCGCGGAGTCTGGGGCCAACGTCCTGACTTTC CATAAESGANVLTF
TRBJ2-5 TRBV18 TRBD2 - TGTGCCAGCTCACCTAGCGGGCAAGAGACCCAGTACTTC CASSPSGQETQYF
TRBJ2-7 TRBV11-3 TRBD1 - TGTGCCAGCAGCTTAGATTGGACAGGTGGAAGCTACGAGCAGTACTTC CASSLDWTGGSYEQYF
TRBJ1-2 TRBV5-8 TRBD1 - TGTGCCAGCAGCGGCGGACAGGGGGCGGTATCCTATGGCTGCACCTTC CASSGGQGAVSYGCTF
TRBJ2-7 TRBV18 TRBD2 - TGTGCCAGCTCACCAAGCCTAGCGGGAGTAAGGGGATACGAGCAGTACTTC CASSPSLAGVRGYEQYF
TRBJ2-2 TRBV19 - once TGTGCCAGTAGCACGGGAGACACCGGGGAGCTGTTTTTT CASSTGDTGELFF
TRBJ1-5 TRBV23-1 TRBD1 - TGCGCCAGCCCTTCTCCGGGACAGGGGAGCAATCAGCCCCAGCATTTT CASPSPGQGSNQPQHF
TRBJ1-5 TRBV19 - - TGTGCCAGTAGGGCCGACGGGGGGCAGCCCCAGCATTTT CASRADGGQPQHF
TRBJ2-7 TRBV14 TRBD2 once TGTGCCAGCAGCCAACTAAGTGGGAGGGCCGTCGAGCAGTACTTC CASSQLSGRAVEQYF
TRBJ1-3 TRBV11-3 TRBD1 - TGTGCCAGCAGCTCTTTGGGACAGCCAAACACCATATATTTT CASSSLGQPNTIYF
TRBJ2-7 TRBV19 TRBD2 - TGTGCCAGTAGTCCACTAGCGGGAGCAGTTTGGAATCGAATCGCCTACGAGCAGTACTTC CASSPLAGAVWNRIAYEQYF
TRBJ2-7 TRBV6-5 TRBD1 - TGTGCCAGCAGCTGGGACAGGTACTACGAGCAGTACTTC CASSWDRYYEQYF
TRBJ1-5 TRBV28 - - TGTGCCAGCACCCCAGGAGGGGCTAACAATCAGCCCCAGCATTTT CASTPGGANNQPQHF
TRBJ2-7 TRBV4-1 TRBD2 - TGCGCCAGCAGCCTCACTACTAGCGGGGACCCCTACGAGCAGTACTTC CASSLTTSGDPYEQYF
TRBJ2-5 TRBV7-2 - - TGTGCCAGCAGCCCGACCGCGGGTCGAGTGCAAGAGACCCAGTACTTC CASSPTAGRVQETQYF
TRBJ1-1 TRBV7-3 TRBD1 - TGTGCCAGCAGCACGGACAGGTCCACTGAAGCTTTCTTT CASSTDRSTEAFF
TRBJ2-1 TRBV29-1 - - TGCAGCGTTGAAGATAAACTCGGGACATGGAGCTCCTACAATGAGCAGTTCTTC CSVEDKLGTWSSYNEQFF
TRBJ2-1 TRBV5-4 - few TGTGCCAGCACCAACAGGGATACCTCCAATGAGCAGTTCTTC CASTNRDTSNEQFF
TRBJ2-5 TRBV4-2 TRBD2 - TGTGCCAGCAGCCAAGGGACTAGCGGGAGGGCCTGGGAGACCCAGTACTTC CASSQGTSGRAWETQYF
TRBJ2-7 TRBV25-1 - - TGTGCCAGCAGTGCCCGATCCACACGTGGCTCTCTCGAGCAGTACTTC CASSARSTRGSLEQYF
TRBJ2-7 TRBV29-1 TRBD2 - TGCAGCGCTAAAAGCGGGAGGGGGTACGAGCAGTACTTC CSAKSGRGYEQYF
TRBJ2-5 TRBV5-6 - - TGCGCCAGCAGCTTCGCGCTGGTTAGGCAGGGGGAGACCCAGTACTTC CASSFALVRQGETQYF
TRBJ2-3 TRBV11-3 TRBD2 - TGTGCCAGCAGCTCGGGGTGGGCGGGAGGGTCCACAGATACGCAGTATTTT CASSSGWAGGSTDTQYF
TRBJ1-2 TRBV15 - - TGTGCCACCAGCAGAGATGGACATAACTATGGCTACACCTTC CATSRDGHNYGYTF
TRBJ1-4 TRBV19 TRBD1 - TGTGCCAGTAGTACCACAGGACAGGGTGAAGAAAAACTGTTTTTT CASSTTGQGEEKLFF
TRBJ1-1 TRBV10-3 - - TGTGCCATCAGTGGGCAGGGATTCTCGAACACTGAAGCTTTCTTT CAISGQGFSNTEAFF
TRBJ1-4 TRBV18 - - TGTGCCAGCTCACCAGGGCCAGTCCCCGAAAAACTGTTTTTT CASSPGPVPEKLFF
TRBJ2-1 TRBV4-3 - - TGCGCCAGCAGCCAGGTAACTACTCCCACCTACAATGAGCAGTTCTTC CASSQVTTPTYNEQFF
TRBJ2-5 TRBV7-9 - few TGTGCCAGCAGCTTAGGTATCTACCAAGAGACCCAGTACTTC CASSLGIYQETQYF
TRBJ2-2 TRBV11-3 TRBD1 - TGTGCCAGCAGCCGGGACAGCAACACCGGGGAGCTGTTTTTT CASSRDSNTGELFF
TRBJ1-1 TRBV9 - - TGTGCCAGCAGCGTAGGAACAGGCGCTATGAACACTGAAGCTTTCTTT CASSVGTGAMNTEAFF
TRBJ1-4 TRBV9 - - TGTGCCAGCAGCGTATCCCAGGGGCGGGAAAAACTGTTTTTT CASSVSQGREKLFF
TRBJ2-2 TRBV14 - - TGTGCCAGCAGCCAAGATTTAAACACCGGGGAGCTGTTTTTT CASSQDLNTGELFF
TRBJ2-1 TRBV6-1 - - TGTGCCGGGGGAGGGGGGAGCTCCTACAATGAGCAGTTCTTC CAGGGGSSYNEQFF
TRBJ2-1 TRBV11-2 TRBD2 - TGTGCCAGCACCGGAGCGGGAGCTAGGAATGAGCAGTTCTTC CASTGAGARNEQFF
TRBJ2-3 TRBV19 - - TGTGCCAGTAGAGTGGGGCCGGGGGCAGATACGCAGTATTTT CASRVGPGADTQYF
TRBJ1-4 TRBV30 TRBD1 once TGTGCCTGGAGACGAACAGGGGGCAATGAAAAACTGTTTTTT CAWRRTGGNEKLFF
TRBJ1-5 TRBV12-5 - - TGTGCTAGTGGTTTGGTAATTTCGGGGAGCGACAGGCGCAATCAGCCCCAGCATTTT CASGLVISGSDRRNQPQHF
TRBJ1-2 TRBV19 TRBD1 - TGTGCCAGTAGGACCGGGACAGGGGGAGTCTATGGCTACACCTTC CASRTGTGGVYGYTF
TRBJ1-2 TRBV7-9 - - TGTGCCAGCAGCCTCAGTAGGACAGCTAGCTATGGCTACACCTTC CASSLSRTASYGYTF
TRBJ2-5 TRBV4-3 TRBD1 - TGCGCCAGCAGCCAATTTGCTCCGGAGCCGGGGACAGCAGAAGAGACCCAGTACTTC CASSQFAPEPGTAEETQYF
TRBJ1-1 TRBV13 - - TGTGCCAGCAGCTTTTCCAGGAACACTGAAGCTTTCTTT CASSFSRNTEAFF
TRBJ1-3 TRBV7-2 - once TGTGCCAGCAGCTTAGTCCGGCCGAGCGACTCTGGAAACACCATATATTTT CASSLVRPSDSGNTIYF
TRBJ2-7 TRBV11-2 TRBD2 - TGTGCCAGCAGCTATACGTTTAGCGGGAGTAAGGTCGAGCAGTACTTC CASSYTFSGSKVEQYF
TRBJ2-1 TRBV5-8 TRBD1 - TGTGCCAGCAGCTTCGGGACAGGGACCAATGAGCAGTTCTTC CASSFGTGTNEQFF
TRBJ2-7 TRBV6-4 - - TGTGCCAGCAGTGACTTTGACAACCCCCGAGCCTACGAGCAGTACTTC CASSDFDNPRAYEQYF